A selection of T cell receptor beta chains follows, all from one sample in a study of beta chain features in type 1 diabetes. Clones were sequenced by immunoSEQ multiplex PCR, and TCRdb holds only the in-frame ones, with some missing. The sample lists 250,000 to 350,000 clones, around an eighth seen once, with 0.017% in the top ten. The sequencing input was naive CD4+ T cells from blood. These receptors came from a man younger than 45 with type 1 diabetes. The CDR3 runs from the conserved cysteine through the conserved F or W. D genes are given only for firm matches. Where a row states a size, it is once, few, many or the class of an expanded clone; other rows omit it.

>-|12|TRBJ2-7|TRBV28|-
TGTGCCAGCGGGGGCGGGAGTAGAGAGCAGTACTTC
CASGGGSREQYF
>-|14|TRBJ1-2|TRBV28|TRBD1
TGTGCCAGCAGTTTTCAAGACAGGGACTATGGCTACACCTTC
CASSFQDRDYGYTF
>-|17|TRBJ1-3|TRBV9|TRBD1
TGTGCCAGCAGCAACCGGGACAGGGGGCAAGGTGGAAACACCATATATTTT
CASSNRDRGQGGNTIYF
>-|16|TRBJ2-7|TRBV6-5|TRBD1
TGTGCCAGCAGTTACTCGAGGGGGCCAGTGGATCAGGGGCAGTACTTC
CASSYSRGPVDQGQYF
>-|16|TRBJ2-3|TRBV4-1|-
TGCGCCAGCAGCCAAAAGAGAAGTCTCAGCACAGATACGCAGTATTTT
CASSQKRSLSTDTQYF
>-|17|TRBJ2-2|TRBV5-4|-
TGTGCCAGCAGCTCCTCTCGGGGGTACCCGAACACCGGGGAGCTGTTTTTT
CASSSSRGYPNTGELFF
>-|17|TRBJ2-7|TRBV15|TRBD1
TGTGCCACCAGCAGGGAGGGTGGACAGGGGGTTAACTACGAGCAGTACTTC
CATSREGGQGVNYEQYF
>-|14|TRBJ1-1|TRBV2|-
TGTGCCAGCAGTGCGACAGTTTTGAGCACTGAAGCTTTCTTT
CASSATVLSTEAFF
>few|20|TRBJ2-2|TRBV2|TRBD2
TGTGCCAGCAGTGAAGCTGAAGGATTCGGTCTAGCGGGAGGGACCGGGGAGCTGTTTTTT
CASSEAEGFGLAGGTGELFF
>-|14|TRBJ1-2|TRBV11-2|-
TGTGCCAGCAGCTTATTAGGGGAAAATTATGGCTACACCTTC
CASSLLGENYGYTF
>-|12|TRBJ1-1|TRBV18|TRBD1
TGTGCCAGCTCACCTGGGACAGCGGAAGCTTTCTTT
CASSPGTAEAFF
>few|11|TRBJ2-5|TRBV28|-
TGTGCCAGCAGTAGGGGGGAGACCCAGTACTTC
CASSRGETQYF
>few|12|TRBJ2-4|TRBV7-9|-
TGTGCCAGCAGCTTCGGCCGGGACATTCAGTACTTC
CASSFGRDIQYF
>few|16|TRBJ1-2|TRBV30|-
TGTGCCTGGAGTCCCCTCTACAGGGCCCCTAACTATGGCTACACCTTC
CAWSPLYRAPNYGYTF
>-|15|TRBJ2-3|TRBV7-2|TRBD1
TGTGCCAGCAGCCTAGGACAGGGCCCCATGTATACGCAGTATTTT
CASSLGQGPMYTQYF
>-|14|TRBJ2-7|TRBV5-6|TRBD2
TGTGCCAGCAGCCCCGGGACTAGCGGCTACGAGCAGTACTTC
CASSPGTSGYEQYF
>-|15|TRBJ1-5|TRBV30|-
TGTGCCTGGAGTCCCGGCACTGCGGGCAATCAGCCCCAGCATTTT
CAWSPGTAGNQPQHF
>few|12|TRBJ2-1|TRBV28|-
TGTGCCAGCAGCCGACTAGTTACTGAGCAGTTCTTC
CASSRLVTEQFF
>few|12|TRBJ2-1|TRBV5-4|TRBD1
TGTGCCAGCGGACAGGGGAACAATGAGCAGTTCTTC
CASGQGNNEQFF
>few|15|TRBJ2-1|TRBV11-2|-
TGTGCCAGCAGCTTAGATAGCGCGGGCTACAATGAGCAGTTCTTC
CASSLDSAGYNEQFF
>-|14|TRBJ2-5|TRBV5-1|-
TGCGCCAGCAGCCCGCGGACAGCCGGGGAGACCCAGTACTTC
CASSPRTAGETQYF
>few|15|TRBJ1-3|TRBV2|TRBD1
TGTGCCAGTACAGGGGGCTGGGCGTCTGGAAACACCATATATTTT
CASTGGWASGNTIYF
>-|13|TRBJ2-1|TRBV28|-
TGTGCCAGCAAAGGTGGGGGCGGTGATGAGCAGTTCTTC
CASKGGGGDEQFF
>few|18|TRBJ2-1|TRBV7-2|TRBD1
TGTGCCAGCAGCCCACAGACAGGGGTCGTTCGAGGTTACAATGAGCAGTTCTTC
CASSPQTGVVRGYNEQFF
>-|15|TRBJ2-1|TRBV5-1|-
TGCGCCAGCAGAAGGGGATACAAGGGGTCGGGTGAGCAGTTCTTC
CASRRGYKGSGEQFF
>few|13|TRBJ2-7|TRBV30|-
TGTGCCTGGAGCTCGGTACCTCCAGGCGAGCAGTACTTC
CAWSSVPPGEQYF
>few|15|TRBJ1-1|TRBV5-1|-
TGCGCCAGCAGCTTCCTTACAGGGAAGGACACTGAAGCTTTCTTT
CASSFLTGKDTEAFF
>few|14|TRBJ2-1|TRBV7-6|-
TGTGCCAGCAGCTTAGCCATACCTAGTACTGAGCAGTTCTTC
CASSLAIPSTEQFF
>-|15|TRBJ1-3|TRBV2|-
TGTGCCAGCAGTGTAATGGGGGGACGGGGAAACACCATATATTTT
CASSVMGGRGNTIYF
>few|17|TRBJ1-5|TRBV15|-
TGTGCCACCAGCAGAGATCGTGGCAGGTATAGCAATCAGCCCCAGCATTTT
CATSRDRGRYSNQPQHF
>-|14|TRBJ1-2|TRBV18|TRBD1
TGTGCCAGCTCACCCCCGACGGGACAGGGACGCTACACCTTC
CASSPPTGQGRYTF
>-|14|TRBJ2-5|TRBV30|TRBD1
TGTGCCTGGAGTGTTCAGGGGGCTCGGGAGACCCAGTACTTC
CAWSVQGARETQYF
>-|13|TRBJ2-7|TRBV6-4|-
TGTGCCAGCAGCAACAGAGTCTCCTACGAGCAGTACTTC
CASSNRVSYEQYF
>once|14|TRBJ2-1|TRBV2|-
TGTGCCAGCATGCCGGAGGCCTACTACAATGAGCAGTTCTTC
CASMPEAYYNEQFF
>few|14|TRBJ2-1|TRBV5-4|-
TGTGCCAGCAGCTTGGTTCTAGGTTCCAATGAGCAGTTCTTC
CASSLVLGSNEQFF
>-|17|TRBJ2-3|TRBV9|TRBD2
TGTGCCAGCAGCACCTTTGATAGCGGGAGGACGTGGGATACGCAGTATTTT
CASSTFDSGRTWDTQYF
>few|12|TRBJ1-2|TRBV10-3|-
TGTGCCTCACAGGGTTCGTATCGTGGCTACACCTTC
CASQGSYRGYTF
>few|13|TRBJ1-2|TRBV7-9|TRBD1
TGTGCCAGCAGCGGACAGGGGCGCCATGGCTACACCTTC
CASSGQGRHGYTF
>-|15|TRBJ2-2|TRBV18|-
TGTGCCAGCTCACCTACGGGGGACGGGACCGGGGAGCTGTTTTTT
CASSPTGDGTGELFF
>once|15|TRBJ1-5|TRBV28|TRBD1
TGTGCCAGCAGTTCGGCGGGGACAGGCAATCAGCCCCAGCATTTT
CASSSAGTGNQPQHF
>-|17|TRBJ1-2|TRBV5-1|-
TGCGCCAGCAGCTTGGAGGGAGGGGTGAAGGCTAACTATGGCTACACCTTC
CASSLEGGVKANYGYTF
>-|14|TRBJ1-5|TRBV27|TRBD1
TGTGCCAGCAGTTTATATGACAGGGGACAGCCCCAGCATTTT
CASSLYDRGQPQHF
>once|16|TRBJ2-7|TRBV28|TRBD2
TGTGCCAGCAGTTCGACCGGACTAGCGGGAGGCTACGAGCAGTACTTC
CASSSTGLAGGYEQYF
>-|14|TRBJ1-5|TRBV28|TRBD1
TGTGTTACGGGGCCAGGGGGCTTCAATCAGCCCCAGCATTTT
CVTGPGGFNQPQHF
>-|12|TRBJ2-7|TRBV5-1|-
TGCGCCAGCAGTAAGGGAGCCTACGAGCAGTACTTC
CASSKGAYEQYF
>few|14|TRBJ2-3|TRBV6-5|-
TGTGCCAGCAGTGGAGCGGGCATCACAGATACGCAGTATTTT
CASSGAGITDTQYF
>few|16|TRBJ1-2|TRBV5-6|-
TGTGCCAGCAGCTTGTATACGACGGCGGGTAATCATGGCTACACCTTC
CASSLYTTAGNHGYTF
>-|12|TRBJ1-1|TRBV29-1|TRBD1
TGCACCTCCGAGGGGGCGAACACTGAAGCTTTCTTT
CTSEGANTEAFF
>-|12|TRBJ2-4|TRBV6-6|-
TGTGCCAGCAGTTATCAGTTGGACATTCAGTACTTC
CASSYQLDIQYF